Included here is one TCR beta chain sequence, with context. This specimen comes from a study of T cell changes during pregnancy in multiple sclerosis. The V and J ends lost 1 base and 7 bases respectively, with 13 bases between them. This CDR3 spans 15 amino acids. Germline CDR1 reads LGHNA; CDR2 reads YSLEER. Assay: immunoSEQ multiplex PCR; the TCRdb copy retains only in-frame clones and omits some. Found here are tens of thousands of clones, 91% of them singletons; the top ten hold more than 1.5%. The origin of this receptor is a female donor in good health, enrolled as a control in a pregnancy study. The rearrangement uses TRBV4-3 and TRBJ1-4, with D maybe TRBD1 (6 bases). The sample in question was peripheral blood, obtained after pregnancy. The CDR3 sequence: CASSQGGGGVEKLFF. In DNA, the CDR3 is TGCGCCAGCAGCCAAGGGGGCGGGGGCGTTGAAAAACTGTTTTTT.